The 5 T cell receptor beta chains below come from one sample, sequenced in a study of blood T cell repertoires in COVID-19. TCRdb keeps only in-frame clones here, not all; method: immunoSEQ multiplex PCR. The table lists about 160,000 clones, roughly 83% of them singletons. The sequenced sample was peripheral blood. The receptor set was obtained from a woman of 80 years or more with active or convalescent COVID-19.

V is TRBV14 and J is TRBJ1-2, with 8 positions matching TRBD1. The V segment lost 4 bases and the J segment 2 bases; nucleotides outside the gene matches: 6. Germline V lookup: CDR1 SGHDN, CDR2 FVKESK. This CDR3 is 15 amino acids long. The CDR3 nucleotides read TGTGCCAGCAGCCCCCTCGGACAGGGCAACTATGGCTACACCTTC. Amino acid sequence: CASSPLGQGNYGYTF.

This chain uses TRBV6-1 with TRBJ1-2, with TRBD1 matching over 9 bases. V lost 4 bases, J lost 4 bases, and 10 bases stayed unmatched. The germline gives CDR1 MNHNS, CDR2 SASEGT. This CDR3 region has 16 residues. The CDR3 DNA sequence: TGTGCCAGCAGTGCGCCCACCTGGGACAGGGTCTATGGCTACACCTTC. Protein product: CASSAPTWDRVYGYTF.

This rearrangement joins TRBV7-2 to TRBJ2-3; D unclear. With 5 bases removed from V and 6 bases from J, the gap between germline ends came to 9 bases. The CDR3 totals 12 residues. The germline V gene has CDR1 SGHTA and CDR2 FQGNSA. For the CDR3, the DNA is TGTGCCAGCAGCGCCCTGAGGGATACGCAGTATTTT. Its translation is CASSALRDTQYF.

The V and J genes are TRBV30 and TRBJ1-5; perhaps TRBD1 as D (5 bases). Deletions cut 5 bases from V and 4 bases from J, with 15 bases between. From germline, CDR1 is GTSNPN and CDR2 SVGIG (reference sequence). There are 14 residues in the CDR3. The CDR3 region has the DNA TGTGCCTGGGTACAGATGGGGGGTAATCAGCCCCAGCATTTT. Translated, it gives CAWVQMGGNQPQHF.

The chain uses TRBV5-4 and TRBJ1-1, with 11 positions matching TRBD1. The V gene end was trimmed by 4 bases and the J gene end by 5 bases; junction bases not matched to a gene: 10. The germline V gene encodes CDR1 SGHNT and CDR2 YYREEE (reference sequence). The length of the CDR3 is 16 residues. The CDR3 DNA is TGTGCCAGCAGCCTCCGGGACAGGGGGGGATTGACTGAAGCTTTCTTT. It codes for CASSLRDRGGLTEAFF.